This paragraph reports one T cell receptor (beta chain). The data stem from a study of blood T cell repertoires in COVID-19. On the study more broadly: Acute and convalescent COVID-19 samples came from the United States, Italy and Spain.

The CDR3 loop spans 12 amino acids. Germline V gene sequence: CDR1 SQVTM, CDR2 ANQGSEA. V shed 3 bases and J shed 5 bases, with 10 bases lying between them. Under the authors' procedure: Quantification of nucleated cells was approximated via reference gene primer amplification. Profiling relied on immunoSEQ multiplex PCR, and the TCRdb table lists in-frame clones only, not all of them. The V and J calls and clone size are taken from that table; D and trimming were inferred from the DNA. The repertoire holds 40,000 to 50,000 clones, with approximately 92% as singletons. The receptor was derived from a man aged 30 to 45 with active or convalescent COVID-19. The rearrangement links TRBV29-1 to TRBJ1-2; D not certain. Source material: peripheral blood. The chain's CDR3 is CSVDVSVYGYTF. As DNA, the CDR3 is TGCAGCGTTGACGTTTCGGTGTATGGCTACACCTTC.